This T cell receptor (beta chain) was observed in a study of regulatory T cells in long-lasting Graves disease. Losses at the gene ends were 6 bases for V and 0 bases for J; bases not matched to a gene: 7. This CDR3 has 17 amino acids. Looked up from germline, CDR1 is LNHDA and CDR2 is SQIVND (reference sequence). Study observations and caveats: Among samples with persistent disease, TRBV28, TRBJ1-2 and TRBJ2-5 were favored.

This clonotype was detected ten times or more. Antigen specificity is unknown. Time point described: newly diagnosed GD, antithyroid drugs for less than 3 months. PBMC-extracted RNA yielded the TCR library. Criteria from the American Thyroid Association guidelines were applied to diagnose Graves' disease. HTBI primers from iRepertoire and Arm-PCR of CDR3 regions yielded the TCR beta libraries. TCRdb reprocessed the multiplex PCR reads with MiXCR, giving one entry per CDR3 protein. The top ten clones hold over 7% of a sample with a few hundred thousand distinct CDR3 sequences, around 16% of them seen once. This same sample was also taken into another study, of T cells in Graves' hyperthyroidism and ophthalmopathy.

This sample comprised peripheral blood mononuclear cells (PBMCs), obtained at new diagnosis, from a patient treated with antithyroid drugs. The chain links TRBV19 to TRBJ1-4; 10 nucleotides match TRBD1. The clonotype originates from a woman in her thirties or forties with Graves disease. The CDR3 DNA follows: TGTGCCAGTAGGAGACAGGGGGCAGCCTCAACTAATGAAAAACTGTTTTTT. Encoded protein: CASRRQGAASTNEKLFF. Filled out from reference TRBV19 and TRBJ1-4, the complete variable domain reads DGGITQSPKYLFRKEGQNVTLSCEQNLNHDAMYWYRQDPGQGLRLIYYSQIVNDFQKGDIAEGYSVSREKKESFPLTVTSAQKNPTAFYLCASRRQGAASTNEKLFFGSGTQLSVL.